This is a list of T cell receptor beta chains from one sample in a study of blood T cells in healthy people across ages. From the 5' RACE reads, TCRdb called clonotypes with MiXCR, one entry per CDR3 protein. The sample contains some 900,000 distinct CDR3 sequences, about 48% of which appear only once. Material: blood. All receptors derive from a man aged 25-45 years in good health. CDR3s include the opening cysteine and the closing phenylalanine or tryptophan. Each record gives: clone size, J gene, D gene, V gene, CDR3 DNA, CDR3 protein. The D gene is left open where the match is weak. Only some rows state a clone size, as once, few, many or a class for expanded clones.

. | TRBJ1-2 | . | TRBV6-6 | TGTGCCAGCAGTCCAGGACAGAGTGGGGGCTACACCTTC | CASSPGQSGGYTF
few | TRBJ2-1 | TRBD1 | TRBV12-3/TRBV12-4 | TGTGCCAGCAGTTCCCAGGGGGCACGGACCTACAATGAGCAGTTCTTC | CASSSQGARTYNEQFF
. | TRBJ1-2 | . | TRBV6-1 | TGTGCCAGCAGTGAAGCAGGGGGACTAGGTGGCTACACCTTC | CASSEAGGLGGYTF
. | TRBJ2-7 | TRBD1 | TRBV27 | TGTGCCAGCAGTTTTAACGGGGACAGGGCCTACGAGCAGTACTTC | CASSFNGDRAYEQYF
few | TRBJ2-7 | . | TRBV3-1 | TGTGCCAGCAGCCAAGATCTGGGGCCCCCTTTCTACGAGCAGTACTTC | CASSQDLGPPFYEQYF
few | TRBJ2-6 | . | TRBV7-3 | TGTGCCAGCAGCTTTAGACTCCTCTCTGGGGCCAACGTCCTGACTTTC | CASSFRLLSGANVLTF
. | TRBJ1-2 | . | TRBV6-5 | TGTGCCAGCAGTTACTCTGCCTTTGGAGCGATCGAAAGCGGGTTCGGCTACACCTTC | CASSYSAFGAIESGFGYTF
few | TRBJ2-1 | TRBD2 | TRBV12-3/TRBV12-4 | TGTGCCAGCACCCAACCGGGACTAGCGGTCAATGAGCAGTTCTTC | CASTQPGLAVNEQFF
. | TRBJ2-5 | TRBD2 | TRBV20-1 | TGCAGTGCTAGAGTTAAAGGACTAGGGTATTCTAGAGAGACCCAGTACTTC | CSARVKGLGYSRETQYF
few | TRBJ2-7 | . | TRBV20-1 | TGCAGTGCTGAGGAAAGAGGGTATAACTCCTACGAGCAGTACTTC | CSAEERGYNSYEQYF
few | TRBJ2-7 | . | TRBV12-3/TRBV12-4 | TGTGCCAGCAGTTTACTGAACAATGAGCAGTACTTC | CASSLLNNEQYF
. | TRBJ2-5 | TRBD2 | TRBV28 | TGTGCCACCACCGGGGGGGCAGGGGCCCAAGAGACCCAGTACTTC | CATTGGAGAQETQYF
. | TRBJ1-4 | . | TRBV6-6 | TGTGCCAGCAGCGCCGTCGGGGCAACTAATGAAAAACTGTTTTTT | CASSAVGATNEKLFF
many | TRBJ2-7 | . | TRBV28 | TGTGCCAGCAGTTTATCGCGGGAGCAGTACTTC | CASSLSREQYF
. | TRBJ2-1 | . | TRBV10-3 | TGTGCCATCAGTGGATATAACAATGAGCAGTTCTTC | CAISGYNNEQFF
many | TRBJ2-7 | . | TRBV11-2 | TGTGCCAGCAGGAAAGTTGATGGCCCTCTAGGGATCGAGCAGTACTTC | CASRKVDGPLGIEQYF
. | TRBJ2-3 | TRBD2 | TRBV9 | TGTGCCAGCAGCGTAGCGGGGGGACGCACAGATACGCAGTATTTT | CASSVAGGRTDTQYF
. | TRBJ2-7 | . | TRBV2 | TGTGCCAGCAATAGATTAGACAGCTCCTACGAGCAGTACTTC | CASNRLDSSYEQYF
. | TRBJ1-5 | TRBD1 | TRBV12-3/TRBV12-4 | TGTGCCAGCAGTTTAGGGACAGGGGTATACAATCAGCCCCAGCATTTT | CASSLGTGVYNQPQHF
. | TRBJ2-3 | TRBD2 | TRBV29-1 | TGCAGCGTTGAACGGGGGGAAACCACAGATACGCAGTATTTT | CSVERGETTDTQYF
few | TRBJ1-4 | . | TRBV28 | TGTGCCAGCAGTCGTGAACCTGGACGTGAAAAACTGTTTTTT | CASSREPGREKLFF
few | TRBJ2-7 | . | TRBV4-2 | TGTGCCAGCAGCCAGTGGGGTCGGACCTACGAGCAGTACTTC | CASSQWGRTYEQYF
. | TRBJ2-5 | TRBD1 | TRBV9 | TGTGCCAGCAGCCTAACAGGGGAAGGGACCCAGTACTTC | CASSLTGEGTQYF
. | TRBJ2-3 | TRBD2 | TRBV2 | TGTGCCAGCAGTCTACTAGCGGGGGTACCCACAGATACGCAGTATTTT | CASSLLAGVPTDTQYF
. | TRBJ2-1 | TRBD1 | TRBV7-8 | TGTGCCAGCAGCTTTACACGGGACAGGGGCTACAATGAGCAGTTCTTC | CASSFTRDRGYNEQFF
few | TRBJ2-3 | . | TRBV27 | TGTGCCAGCAGTTTAGGTAGAAATACGCAGTATTTT | CASSLGRNTQYF
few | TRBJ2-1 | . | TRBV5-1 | TGCGCCAGCAGCTTGGGTGCGGCTTTGGGATACAATGAGCAGTTCTTC | CASSLGAALGYNEQFF
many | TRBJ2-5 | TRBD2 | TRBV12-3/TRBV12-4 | TGTGCCAGCAGTACTAGCGGGGGCAGGGAGACCCAGTACTTC | CASSTSGGRETQYF
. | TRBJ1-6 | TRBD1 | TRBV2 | TGTGCCAGCAAACGGGACAGGGGATCACCCCTCCACTTT | CASKRDRGSPLHF
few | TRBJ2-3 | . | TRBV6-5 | TGTGCCAGCAGTTACGAGGCCCGTACCAGGTCAGATACGCAGTATTTT | CASSYEARTRSDTQYF
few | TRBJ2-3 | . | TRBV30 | TGTGCCTGGAGTGGAGGGGAGCTCACAGATACGCAGTATTTT | CAWSGGELTDTQYF
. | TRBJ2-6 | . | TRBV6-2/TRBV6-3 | TGTGCCAGCAGTTATGGCCGTCTAGGGGCCAGCGTCCTGACTTTC | CASSYGRLGASVLTF
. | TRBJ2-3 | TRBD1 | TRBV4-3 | TGCGCCAGCAACCATCTCGCAGGGGGACAGGGGGTGACAGATACGCAGTATTTT | CASNHLAGGQGVTDTQYF
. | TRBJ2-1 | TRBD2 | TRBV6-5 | TGTGCCAGCAGCTTAACCGCGGGGGGGCCCTACAATGAGCAGTTCTTC | CASSLTAGGPYNEQFF
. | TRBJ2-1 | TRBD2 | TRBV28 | TGTGCCAGCAGTTTATCTACAGCGGGTAGCGGGGCCGATGAGCAGTTCTTC | CASSLSTAGSGADEQFF
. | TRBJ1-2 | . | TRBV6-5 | TGTGCCAGCAGACGACGGGACACTGGCTACACCTTC | CASRRRDTGYTF
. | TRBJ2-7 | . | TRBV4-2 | TGTGCCAGCAGCCAGAACGGACGGCTAGCACTCTACGAGCAGTACTTC | CASSQNGRLALYEQYF